This T cell receptor beta chain was captured by sequencing in a study of CD8 T cells in ankylosing spondylitis (dated by TCRdb to 2017 to 2019). Context from the whole study: T cell receptor beta repertoires were profiled in healthy donors and ankylosing spondylitis patients so that disease-linked TCR variants could be found. The full study cohort was made up of over 20 ankylosing spondylitis patients and fewer than 120 healthy donors. Peripheral blood samples were taken, and synovial fluid was additionally collected from ankylosing spondylitis patients. The paper as a whole reports these results and caveats: The disease-linked clones were reported as significantly enriched in matched synovial fluid samples from ankylosing spondylitis patients. Some TCR beta motif variants had previously been reported in synovial fluid and blood of reactive arthritis patients, which suggested common disease-initiation mechanisms. The disease-linked clones had a CD8+ phenotype and were found at relatively low frequencies in peripheral blood. Blood from ankylosing spondylitis patients appeared to be characterized by a TCR beta motif made up of under ten highly homologous amino acid variants.

Trimming takes 3 bases from V and 0 bases from J, and the germline ends sit 10 bases apart. The CDR3 covers 14 residues, taking in both the cysteine and the phenylalanine. Left in the record is the CDR3 DNA by itself, 42 bases read in frame from the first base. In the germline V gene, CDR1 corresponds to SQVTM and CDR2 to ANQGSEA. Comment on this clonotype: Its antigen is not yet known. Base qualities were left out, and no much larger clone turns up one base away.

Sequenced using an Illumina HiSeq 2500. Quantitative 5'-RACE with molecular barcodes was the method used to prepare the TCR beta libraries. In the paper's pipeline: Disease-linked TCR variants were identified with a new computational method built on a probabilistic model of VDJ rearrangement. TCRdb trimmed the raw reads at Q25, called clones with MiXCR and kept productive beta chains. For every CDR3 protein sequence, its rows merge into one entry that carries the most common genes and DNA. The V and J calls come from TCRdb's annotation, not from the publication. This sample comprises 700,000 or so distinct CDR3 sequences, around 17% of them detected only once. The top ten constitute under 20% of the sample.

This receptor was taken from a male donor with ankylosing spondylitis. Sequencing used blood, either unsorted or a sorted T cell fraction (not recorded which). The chain couples TRBV29-1 to TRBJ2-3, with the D gene uncertain. CDR3 reads: CSVEYYYSTDTQYF. The DNA reads as follows: TGCAGCGTTGAGTACTATTATAGCACAGATACGCAGTATTTT.